This T cell receptor beta chain was identified during a study of PD-1 blockade in classical Hodgkin lymphoma (dated by TCRdb to about 2020). In the study overall: Nivolumab dosing was 3 mg/kg intravenously every 2 weeks, continuing until either disease progression or unacceptable toxicity. A peripheral blood immune signature of response to PD-1 blockade in classical Hodgkin lymphoma was defined using TCR beta sequencing and CyTOF.

What the work shows at the level of the full study, not this receptor alone: By C4D1, a significant rise was seen in CD4+ TCR diversity but not in CD8+ TCR diversity (p=0.0027 vs p=0.16), and the rise was most apparent among complete responders (p=0.02). Baseline diversity similar to that of newly diagnosed patients was observed in trial patients achieving complete response, whereas significantly lower diversity was observed in partial responders and progressors. Baseline TCR diversity was reported to be lower in newly diagnosed patients than in healthy donors and to be lower still in relapsed/refractory patients. The study was limited to a single clinical trial cohort, and causes of repertoire differences, possibly disease activity or prior therapy, remained undefined. Lower diversity was observed in patients in whom nivolumab was started less than 1 year after ASCT, and these patients were excluded from later analyses so that confounding by immune reconstitution would be avoided.

Genomic DNA was isolated using the Qiagen DNeasy kit from unsorted PBMCs as well as from negatively selected CD4+ and CD8+ fractions. TCR beta CDR3 regions were subjected to amplification by immunoSEQ multiplex PCR with primers that anneal to V and J segments. Amplification bias was minimized using a synthetic immune receptor repertoire, and residual bias was removed computationally after sequencing. Processing in the source paper ran as follows. Repertoire diversity was quantified as the Shannon entropy index using custom Python scripts. The unsorted, CD4+ and CD8+ repertoires were each analyzed separately, with the exception of combined analyses, where CD4+ and CD8+ sequences were merged in silico. Clonal expansion was defined as at least a 2-fold frequency increase after treatment relative to C1D1, with a pseudocount of 0.5 for undetected baseline clones. Singleton clones were defined as clones with 0 or 1 copy at C1D1, and non-singleton clones were defined as clones with 2 or more copies. Clones expanded in unsorted samples were labelled as CD4+, CD8+ or unknown by matching protein sequences in sorted samples from the same patient. Wilcoxon tests on paired samples were used to test changes in diversity from C1D1 to C4D1. TCRdb re-hosts the immuneACCESS table, in-frame sequences only. Its copies lack some clones; in the studies checked, an unresolved V gene accounts for under half of them, and the cause for the rest is not known. From that table come the V and J calls and clone size; the DNA was used to work out D and trimming. This sample gives some 30,000 clones in total; 70% to 75% of them show up just once. Clones ranked in the top ten supply 3% to 4% of the sample.

Read against the paper, the sample's time point label means: cycle 2 day 1 (C2D1) of nivolumab. Every trial patient had relapsed after autologous stem cell transplantation, and cohorts A, B and C differed in prior brentuximab vedotin exposure. A total of under 70 patients with relapsed/refractory classical Hodgkin lymphoma made up the trial cohort, and each patient's best overall response was complete response, partial response or progressive disease. Single-agent nivolumab was administered to trial patients in the multi-cohort phase II CheckMate 205 trial. An independent review committee assessed best overall response by applying the 2007 International Working Group response criteria. PBMCs from the trial were collected at three points: immediately before nivolumab initiation (C1D1), and during therapy at cycle 2 day 1 and cycle 4 day 1. Peripheral blood was collected in 8 mL Vacutainer Cell Preparation Tubes, from which PBMCs were isolated by centrifugation and then cryopreserved.

The V and J ends are trimmed by 7 bases and 4 bases, leaving 8 bases between them. Taken from the germline V gene, the CDR1 and CDR2 loops are SGHAT and FQNNGV. The CDR3 sequence holds 11 residues, the cysteine and phenylalanine included. Of all the DNA, just the CDR3 is kept, 33 bases in frame from base 1. With respect to this clone: Its binding antigen is unknown. No base-level quality is on record; no much larger clone is a single base apart.

This receptor was obtained from a human donor with classical Hodgkin lymphoma. Sequencing used peripheral blood mononuclear cells (PBMCs), obtained before the second cycle of nivolumab. The sequence links TRBV11-2 to TRBJ2-7, with an unclear D gene assignment. The sequenced DNA is TGTGCCAGCACCCCCAATTACGAGCAGTACTTC. Its coded protein is CASTPNYEQYF.